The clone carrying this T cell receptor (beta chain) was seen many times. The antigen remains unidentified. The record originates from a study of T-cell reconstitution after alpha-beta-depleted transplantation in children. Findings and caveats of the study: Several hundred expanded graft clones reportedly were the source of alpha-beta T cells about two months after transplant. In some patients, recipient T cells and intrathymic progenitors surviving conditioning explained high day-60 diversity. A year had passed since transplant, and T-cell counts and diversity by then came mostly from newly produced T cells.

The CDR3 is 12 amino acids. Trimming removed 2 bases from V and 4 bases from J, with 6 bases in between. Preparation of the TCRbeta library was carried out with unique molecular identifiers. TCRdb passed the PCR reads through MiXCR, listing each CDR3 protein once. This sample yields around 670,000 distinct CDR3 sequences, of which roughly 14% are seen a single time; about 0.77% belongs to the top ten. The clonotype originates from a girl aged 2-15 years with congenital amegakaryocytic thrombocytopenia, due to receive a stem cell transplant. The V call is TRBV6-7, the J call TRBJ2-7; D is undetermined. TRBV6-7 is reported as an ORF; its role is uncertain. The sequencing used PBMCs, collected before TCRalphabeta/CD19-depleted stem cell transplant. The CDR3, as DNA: TGTGCCAGCAGTTACGGGCGGTACGAGCAGTACTTC. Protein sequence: CASSYGRYEQYF.